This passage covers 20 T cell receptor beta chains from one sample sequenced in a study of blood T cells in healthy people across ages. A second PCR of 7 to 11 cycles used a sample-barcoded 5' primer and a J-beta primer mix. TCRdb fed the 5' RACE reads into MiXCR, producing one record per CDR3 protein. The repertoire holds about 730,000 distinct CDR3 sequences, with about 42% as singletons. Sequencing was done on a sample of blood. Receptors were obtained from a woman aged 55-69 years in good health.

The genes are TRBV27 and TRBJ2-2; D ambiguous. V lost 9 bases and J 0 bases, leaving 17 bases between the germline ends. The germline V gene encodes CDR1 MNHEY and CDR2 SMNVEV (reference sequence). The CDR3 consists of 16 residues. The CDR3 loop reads CARISNQRTNTGELFF. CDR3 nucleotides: TGTGCCAGAATCTCGAATCAGCGCACGAACACCGGGGAGCTGTTTTTT.

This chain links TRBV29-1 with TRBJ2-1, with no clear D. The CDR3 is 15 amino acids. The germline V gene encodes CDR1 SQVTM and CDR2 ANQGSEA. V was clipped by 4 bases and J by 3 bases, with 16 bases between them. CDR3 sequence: CSVAARRPNYNEQFF. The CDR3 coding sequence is TGCAGCGTTGCTGCTAGGAGACCGAACTACAATGAGCAGTTCTTC.

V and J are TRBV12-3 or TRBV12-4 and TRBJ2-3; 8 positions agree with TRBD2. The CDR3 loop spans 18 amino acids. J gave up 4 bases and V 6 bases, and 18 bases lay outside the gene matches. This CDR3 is CASSPGVRAGVGADTQYF. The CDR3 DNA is TGTGCCAGCAGCCCTGGGGTTCGAGCGGGAGTAGGGGCAGATACGCAGTATTTT.

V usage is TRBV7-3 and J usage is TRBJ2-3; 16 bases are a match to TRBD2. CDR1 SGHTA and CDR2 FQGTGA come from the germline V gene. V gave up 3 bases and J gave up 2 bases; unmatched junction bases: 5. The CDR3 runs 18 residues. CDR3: CASSFSGTSGGATDTQYF. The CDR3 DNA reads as TGTGCCAGCAGCTTCTCCGGGACTAGCGGGGGGGCCACAGATACGCAGTATTTT.

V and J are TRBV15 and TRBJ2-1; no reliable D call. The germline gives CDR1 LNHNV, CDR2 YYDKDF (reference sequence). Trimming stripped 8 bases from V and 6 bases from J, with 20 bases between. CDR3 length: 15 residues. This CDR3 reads CATGMARIRSNEQFF. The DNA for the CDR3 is TGTGCCACCGGCATGGCACGAATAAGAAGCAATGAGCAGTTCTTC. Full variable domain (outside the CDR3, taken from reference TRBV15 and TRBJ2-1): DAMVIQNPRYQVTQFGKPVTLSCSQTLNHNVMYWYQQKSSQAPKLLFHYYDKDFNNEADTPDNFQSRRPNTSFCFLDIRSPGLGDTAMYLCATGMARIRSNEQFFGPGTRLTVL.

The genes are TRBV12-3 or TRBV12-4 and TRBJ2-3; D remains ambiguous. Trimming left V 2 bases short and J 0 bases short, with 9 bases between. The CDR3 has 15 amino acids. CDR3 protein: CASSLMMYSTDTQYF. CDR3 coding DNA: TGTGCCAGCAGTTTAATGATGTATAGCACAGATACGCAGTATTTT.

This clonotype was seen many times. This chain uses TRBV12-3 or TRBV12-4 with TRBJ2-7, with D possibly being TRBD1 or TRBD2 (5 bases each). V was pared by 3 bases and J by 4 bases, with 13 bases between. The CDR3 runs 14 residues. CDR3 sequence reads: CASSFGDGVYEQYF. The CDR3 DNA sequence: TGTGCCAGCAGTTTTGGGGACGGAGTATACGAGCAGTACTTC.

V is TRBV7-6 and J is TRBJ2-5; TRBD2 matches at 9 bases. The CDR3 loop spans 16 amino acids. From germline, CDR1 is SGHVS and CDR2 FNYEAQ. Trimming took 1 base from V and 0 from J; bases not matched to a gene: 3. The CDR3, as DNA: TGTGCCAGCAGCTTAGGGACTAGCGCTGACCAAGAGACCCAGTACTTC. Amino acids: CASSLGTSADQETQYF.

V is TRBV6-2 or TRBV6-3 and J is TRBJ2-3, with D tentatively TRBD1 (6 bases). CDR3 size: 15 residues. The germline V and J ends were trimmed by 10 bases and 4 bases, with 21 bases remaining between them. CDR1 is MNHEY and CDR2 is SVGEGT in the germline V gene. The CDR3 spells CATYFLGAAADTQYF. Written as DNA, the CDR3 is TGTGCCACCTACTTCTTGGGGGCCGCGGCAGATACGCAGTATTTT.

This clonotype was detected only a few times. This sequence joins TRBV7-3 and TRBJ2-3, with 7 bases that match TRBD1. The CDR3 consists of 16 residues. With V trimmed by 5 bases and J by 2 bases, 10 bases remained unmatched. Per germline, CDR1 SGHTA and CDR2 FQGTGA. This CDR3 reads CASSQTYRGHTDTQYF. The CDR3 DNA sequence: TGTGCCAGCAGCCAGACCTACAGGGGTCACACAGATACGCAGTATTTT.

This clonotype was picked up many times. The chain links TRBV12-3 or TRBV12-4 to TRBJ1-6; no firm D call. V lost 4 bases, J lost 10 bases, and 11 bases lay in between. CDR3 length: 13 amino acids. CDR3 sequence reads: CASSSGASSPLHF. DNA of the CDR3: TGTGCCAGCAGTTCCGGAGCGTCGTCACCCCTCCACTTT.

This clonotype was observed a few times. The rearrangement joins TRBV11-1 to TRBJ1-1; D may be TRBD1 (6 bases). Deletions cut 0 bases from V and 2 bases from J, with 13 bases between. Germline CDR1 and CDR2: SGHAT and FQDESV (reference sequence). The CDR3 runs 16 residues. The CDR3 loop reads CASSLARGRGNTEAFF. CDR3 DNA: TGTGCCAGCAGCTTAGCCAGGGGCAGGGGAAACACTGAAGCTTTCTTT.

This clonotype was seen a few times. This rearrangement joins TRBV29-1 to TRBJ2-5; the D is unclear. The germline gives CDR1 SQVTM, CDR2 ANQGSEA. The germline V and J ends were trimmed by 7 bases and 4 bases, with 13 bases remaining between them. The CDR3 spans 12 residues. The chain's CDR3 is CSGSTDGETQYF. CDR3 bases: TGCAGCGGGTCTACGGACGGAGAGACCCAGTACTTC.

CDR3 nucleotides: TGTGCCATCAGTGCCCCAGCGGAGCAAGAGACCCAGTACTTC. Amino acid sequence: CAISAPAEQETQYF. The V call is TRBV10-3, the J call TRBJ2-7; D is perhaps TRBD2 (5 bases). Gene TRBJ2-5 matches the end of the DNA better, so the J call may be wrong. The CDR3 is 14 residues long. CDR1 is ENHRY and CDR2 is SYGVKD in the germline V gene.

The CDR3 region has the DNA TGTGCCAGCAGCCCCCTTCCCGCCAACGTCCTGACTTTC. As protein: CASSPLPANVLTF. The rearrangement uses TRBV7-2 and TRBJ2-6, with D hard to call. This CDR3 contains 13 residues. V dropped 5 bases and J dropped 7 bases, with 9 bases sitting between them. Germline V gene lookup returns CDR1 SGHTA and CDR2 FQGNSA.

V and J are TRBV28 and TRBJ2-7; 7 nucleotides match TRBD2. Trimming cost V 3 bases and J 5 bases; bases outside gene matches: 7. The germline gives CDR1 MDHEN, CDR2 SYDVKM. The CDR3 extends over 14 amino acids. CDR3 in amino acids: CASSFVRERDEQYF. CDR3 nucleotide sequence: TGTGCCAGCAGTTTTGTGCGGGAGCGCGACGAGCAGTACTTC.

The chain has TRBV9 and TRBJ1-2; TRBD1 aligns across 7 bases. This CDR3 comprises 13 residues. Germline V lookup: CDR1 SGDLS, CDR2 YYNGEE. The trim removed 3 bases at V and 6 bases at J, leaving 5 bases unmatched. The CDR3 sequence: CASSAGQVDGYTF. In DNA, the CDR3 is TGTGCCAGCAGCGCCGGACAGGTCGATGGCTACACCTTC.

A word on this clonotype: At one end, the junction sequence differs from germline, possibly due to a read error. CDR3 sequence reads: CANSLRVESSYNEQFF. CDR3 nucleotide sequence: TGTGCCAACAGTTTACGGGTTGAATCCTCCTACAATGAGCAGTTCTTC. The J gene is TRBJ2-1, the V gene TRBV12-3 or TRBV12-4; D call uncertain. The CDR3 has 16 amino acids.

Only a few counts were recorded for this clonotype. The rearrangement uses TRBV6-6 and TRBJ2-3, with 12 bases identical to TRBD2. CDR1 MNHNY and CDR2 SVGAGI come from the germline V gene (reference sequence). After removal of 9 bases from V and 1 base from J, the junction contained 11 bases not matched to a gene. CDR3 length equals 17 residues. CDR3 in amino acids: CASSTTSGRLGTDTQYF. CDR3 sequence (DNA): TGTGCCAGTTCTACGACTAGCGGGAGATTGGGCACAGATACGCAGTATTTT.

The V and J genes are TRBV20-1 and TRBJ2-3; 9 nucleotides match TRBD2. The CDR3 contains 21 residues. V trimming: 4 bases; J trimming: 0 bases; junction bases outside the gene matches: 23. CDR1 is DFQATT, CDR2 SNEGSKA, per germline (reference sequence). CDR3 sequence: CSATQRQGLALPTTSTDTQYF. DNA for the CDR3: TGCAGTGCTACGCAACGACAGGGACTAGCTTTACCGACGACTAGCACAGATACGCAGTATTTT.